The 22 T cell receptor beta chains in this list originate from one sample, sequenced in a study of vaccination effects on CD4 cells after COVID-19. Assay: immunoSEQ multiplex PCR; the TCRdb copy retains only in-frame clones and omits some. The sample contains about 24,000 clones, 75% to 85% of which appear only once. What these receptors recognize is not known. In the ViraFEST assay, antigen-specific CD4+ clonotypes were identified by expansion after peptide-pool stimulation. Researchers isolated CD4+ T cells once approximately 10 days of culture had elapsed. Either the BNT162b2 or mRNA-1273 vaccine was given to participants in two doses. Sequencing used CD4+ T cells from PBMCs cultured with SARS-CoV-2 spike peptides, obtained after COVID-19 vaccination. The source is a human donor who received a COVID-19 vaccine. Some clones in this sample may be carry-over from other donors' samples.

This clone is medium-sized (0.01 to 0.1%). Other DNA sequences in this sample translate to the same CDR3. V is TRBV6-5 and J is TRBJ2-5; TRBD2 agrees at 8 bases. The germline V gene encodes CDR1 MNHEY and CDR2 SVGAGI. This CDR3 has 15 amino acids. V shed 4 bases, J shed 5 bases, and the junction held 9 bases outside the gene matches. As DNA, the CDR3 is TGTGCCAGCAGTTCCCTTTCGGGGGGGCGGGAGACCCAGTACTTC. This gives the protein CASSSLSGGRETQYF.

The chain employs TRBV6-5 and TRBJ1-1, with a possible D match to TRBD1 (5 bases). V dropped 8 bases and J dropped 3 bases, with 10 bases sitting between them. This CDR3 region has 12 residues. The V gene's germline CDR1 is MNHEY and CDR2 SVGAGI. CDR3 amino acids: CASWGGYTEAFF. The CDR3, as DNA: TGTGCCAGCTGGGGGGGGTACACTGAAGCTTTCTTT.

This clone occurred once. The rearrangement links TRBV2 to TRBJ2-1, with 7 bases fitting TRBD2. The CDR3 spans 16 residues. Germline V gene sequence: CDR1 SNHLY, CDR2 FYNNEI. V lost 1 base, J lost 2 bases, and 5 bases stayed unmatched. The CDR3 loop is CASSEEARGAYNEQFF. DNA for the CDR3: TGTGCCAGCAGTGAAGAGGCACGGGGGGCCTACAATGAGCAGTTCTTC. The full variable domain, with the rest looked up from reference TRBV2 and TRBJ2-1, is EPEVTQTPSHQVTQMGQEVILRCVPISNHLYFYWYRQILGQKVEFLVSFYNNEISEKSEIFDDQFSVERPDGSNFTLKIRSTKLEDSAMYFCASSEEARGAYNEQFFGPGTRLTVL.

This chain joins TRBV27 and TRBJ1-1; 8 nucleotides match TRBD1. CDR1 and CDR2 (germline): MNHEY, SMNVEV (reference sequence). The CDR3 totals 14 residues. V was pared by 6 bases and J by 0 bases, with 3 bases of the junction left unmatched. CDR3 sequence: CASRKTGVNTEAFF. The CDR3 DNA reads TGTGCCAGCAGGAAGACAGGGGTGAACACTGAAGCTTTCTTT.

This CDR3 is CATSDPQGGQKSAYTF. DNA of the CDR3: TGTGCCACCAGTGACCCCCAGGGGGGACAAAAGAGTGCCTACACCTTC. The chain is built from TRBV24-1 and TRBJ1-2; 7 nucleotides match TRBD1. Germline loops: CDR1 KGHDR, CDR2 SFDVKD. The ends lost 4 bases at V and 10 bases at J; junction bases unmatched: 17. The length of the CDR3 is 16 residues.

The chain recombines TRBV5-1 with TRBJ1-6; 9 nucleotides align to TRBD1. CDR1 SGHRS and CDR2 YFSETQ come from the germline V gene. Trimming cost V 8 bases and J 10 bases; bases outside gene matches: 7. CDR3 size: 13 residues. The CDR3 here is CASRGTGRSPLHF. The CDR3, as DNA: TGCGCCAGTAGGGGGACAGGGCGCTCACCCCTCCACTTT.

The chain couples TRBV6-4 to TRBJ2-1, with 11 bases that match TRBD2. Germline assignment: CDR1 MRHNA and CDR2 SNTAGT. The CDR3 covers 15 residues. V was pared by 6 bases and J by 4 bases, with 5 bases of the junction left unmatched. CDR3 sequence: CASSVSSGGYNEQFF. The CDR3 DNA reads as TGTGCCAGCAGCGTATCTAGCGGGGGGTACAATGAGCAGTTCTTC.

The rearrangement links TRBV6-5 to TRBJ2-5; possible D gene TRBD1, 7 bases. CDR3 size: 15 residues. CDR1 and CDR2 (germline): MNHEY, SVGAGI. The ends were cut back, 7 bases at V and 2 bases at J, with 17 bases in the middle. Here the CDR3 reads CASKRNRGGQETQYF. CDR3 bases: TGTGCCAGCAAGAGAAACAGGGGAGGACAAGAGACCCAGTACTTC.

V is TRBV27 and J is TRBJ1-5, with TRBD1 as a possible D gene (5 bases). Germline CDR1 and CDR2: MNHEY and SMNVEV (reference sequence). The V gene lost 5 bases and the J gene lost 0 bases, with 11 bases spanning the gap. This CDR3 spans 15 amino acids. The chain's CDR3 is CASSQGRYSNQPQHF. The CDR3 DNA is TGTGCCAGCAGTCAGGGACGGTATAGCAATCAGCCCCAGCATTTT.

This clone showed up just once. V and J are TRBV5-1 and TRBJ1-4; D not resolved. Trimming pared 0 bases from V and 0 bases from J, leaving 6 bases between. CDR3 size: 15 residues. Germline V gene lookup returns CDR1 SGHRS and CDR2 YFSETQ. The CDR3 DNA reads as TGCGCCAGCAGCTTGGACAGCACAACTAATGAAAAACTGTTTTTT. Protein product: CASSLDSTTNEKLFF.

J is TRBJ2-7 and V is TRBV6-5, with 7 bases that match TRBD1. Trimming cost V 8 bases and J 6 bases; bases outside gene matches: 13. CDR1 is MNHEY and CDR2 is SVGAGI in the germline V gene. This CDR3 is 14 amino acids long. This CDR3 reads CASLGTVGPFEQYV. DNA of the CDR3: TGTGCCAGCCTAGGGACAGTTGGCCCTTTCGAGCAGTACGTC.

The chain employs TRBV29-1 and TRBJ1-2, with D unresolved. The germline V and J ends were trimmed by 1 base and 2 bases, with 2 bases remaining between them. The CDR3 is 11 residues long. Germline loops: CDR1 SQVTM, CDR2 ANQGSEA. The CDR3 DNA is TGCAGCGTTGAAGTGAACTATGGCTACACCTTC. Amino acids: CSVEVNYGYTF.

This clone was seen just once. The rearrangement links TRBV24-1 to TRBJ2-3, with D perhaps TRBD2 (6 bases). Trimming took off 4 bases at V and 2 bases at J, with 15 bases between the two ends. This CDR3 has 16 amino acids. CDR1 and CDR2 from the germline V gene are KGHDR and SFDVKD. The CDR3 DNA reads TGTGCCACCAGTGACCCCCTGGGAGGAGACACAGATACGCAGTATTTT. This translates into CATSDPLGGDTDTQYF.

This CDR3 is CASGGGEKLFF. For the CDR3, the DNA is TGTGCCAGCGGGGGAGGCGAAAAACTGTTTTTT. The chain recombines TRBV6-5 with TRBJ1-4, with D tentatively TRBD1 (5 bases). Germline lookup yields CDR1 MNHEY and CDR2 SVGAGI. Trimming shortened V by 8 bases and J by 8 bases, and 9 bases separated the two germline ends. The CDR3 sequence is 11 residues long.

This clone was found once. The gene calls are TRBV25-1 and TRBJ1-2; D gene ambiguous. Trimming took 6 bases from V and 3 from J, leaving 11 bases between them. The CDR3 consists of 13 residues. Per the germline V gene, CDR1 is MGHDK and CDR2 is SYGVNS. CDR3 sequence reads: CASSHGVDYGYTF. The CDR3 DNA reads as TGTGCCAGCAGCCACGGGGTTGACTATGGCTACACCTTC.

This clone has just one count. This chain uses TRBV3-1 (or the pseudogene TRBV3-2) with TRBJ2-5; possibly TRBD1 or TRBD2 for D (5 bases each). CDR1 LGHDT and CDR2 YNNKEL come from the germline V gene (reference sequence). CDR3 length equals 13 residues. V lost 6 bases, J lost 5 bases, and 13 bases lay in between. Here the CDR3 DNA reads TGTGCCAGCAGGACAGATACGGGGGAGACCCAGTACTTC. This encodes CASRTDTGETQYF.

This rearrangement joins TRBV24-1 to TRBJ2-6; D remains ambiguous. V gave up 7 bases and J gave up 2 bases, with 5 bases separating them. The length of the CDR3 is 13 residues. The V gene's germline CDR1 is KGHDR and CDR2 SFDVKD. CDR3 nucleotides: TGTGCCACCAGCATGGCTGGGGCCAACGTCCTGACTTTC. Protein: CATSMAGANVLTF.

J is TRBJ2-3 and V is TRBV9, with a tentative D call TRBD1 (5 bases). The germline gives CDR1 SGDLS, CDR2 YYNGEE. V dropped 0 bases and J dropped 7 bases, with 9 bases sitting between them. This CDR3 is 13 amino acids long. The chain's CDR3 is CASSVATGYTQYF. The DNA of the CDR3 is TGTGCCAGCAGCGTAGCTACAGGCTATACGCAGTATTTT.

A single count supports this clone. DNA of the CDR3: TGTGCCAGCAGTCCTACGGGGCTCTATGGCTACACCTTC. It encodes CASSPTGLYGYTF. The V and J genes are TRBV12-3 or TRBV12-4 and TRBJ1-2; tentatively, D is TRBD1 (5 bases). The V gene lost 5 bases and the J gene lost 4 bases, with 11 bases spanning the gap. The CDR3 consists of 13 residues.

With regard to this clone: An end of the junction does not agree with germline; a read error may underlie this. CDR3 residues: CASSFSGINRPQHF. CDR3 nucleotide sequence: TGTGCCAGCAGTTTCTCCGGCATCAATCGGCCCCAGCATTTT. This sequence joins TRBV6-5 and TRBJ1-5; D gene uncertain. CDR3 length equals 14 residues. Looked up from germline, CDR1 is MNHEY and CDR2 is SVGAGI.

This chain links TRBV24-1 with TRBJ1-2; D perhaps matches TRBD1 (5 bases). The length of the CDR3 is 14 residues. V lost 4 bases, J lost 4 bases, and 12 bases lay in between. Germline V gene lookup returns CDR1 KGHDR and CDR2 SFDVKD. The CDR3 protein is CATSDETDPYGYTF. The CDR3 nucleotides are TGTGCCACCAGTGACGAGACAGACCCCTATGGCTACACCTTC.

The rearrangement joins TRBV12-3 or TRBV12-4 to TRBJ1-2, with 8 bases lining up with TRBD1. There are 13 residues in the CDR3. V shed 5 bases, J shed 9 bases, and the junction held 8 bases outside the gene matches. For the CDR3, the DNA is TGTGCCAGCAGTCCGGGACAGGCTATGAGCTACACCTTC. This translates into CASSPGQAMSYTF.